What follows are 22 T cell receptor beta chains derived from one specimen sequenced in a study of naive and memory T cell subsets. TCR cDNA received a 3' ligated oligonucleotide that carried a UMI. Ligated cDNA underwent four rounds of PCR with nested alpha and beta constant region primers and SP2. From the 5' RACE reads, TCRdb called clonotypes with MiXCR, one entry per CDR3 protein. The sample includes about 48,000 distinct CDR3 sequences, about 4.4% seen only once; the top ten take roughly 0.8%. Receptors were obtained from a female donor in good health.

This clonotype was found many times. The V call is TRBV6-5, the J call TRBJ2-3, with 9 bases aligning to TRBD2. J was trimmed by 6 bases and V by 6 bases; bases with no gene match: 4. The length of the CDR3 is 13 residues. Germline CDR1 and CDR2: MNHEY and SVGAGI. Here the CDR3 DNA reads TGTGCCAGCAGACCAAGCGGGAGGGATACGCAGTATTTT. Translating it yields CASRPSGRDTQYF.

This clonotype came up many times. This chain connects TRBV20-1 to TRBJ2-3; 10 nucleotides align to TRBD2. The CDR3 loop spans 14 amino acids. The germline gives CDR1 DFQATT, CDR2 SNEGSKA (reference sequence). The J segment lost 4 bases and the V segment lost 6 bases, leaving 7 bases of the junction unmatched. The CDR3 nucleotides are TGCAGTGCAGAGCGGGAGGGCCGCGCAGATACGCAGTATTTT. Translated, it gives CSAEREGRADTQYF.

In this sample, this clonotype turned up many times. The rearrangement joins TRBV29-1 to TRBJ2-1; D is perhaps TRBD2 (5 bases). This CDR3 comprises 12 residues. CDR1 SQVTM and CDR2 ANQGSEA come from the germline V gene. V lost 0 bases to trimming and J lost 14 bases, with 14 bases between them. The CDR3 DNA reads TGCAGCGTTGAAGATCCAAGGACTGCCGAGTTCTTC. As protein: CSVEDPRTAEFF.

This clonotype was recorded many times. The genes are TRBV7-3 and TRBJ2-1, with D tentatively TRBD2 (5 bases). V lost 4 bases, J lost 5 bases, and 21 bases lay in between. Germline V gene sequence: CDR1 SGHTA, CDR2 FQGTGA. The CDR3 is 17 amino acids. In DNA form, the CDR3 reads TGTGCCAGCAGCTCCCAAAACCCAGCGGCGTTTAACAATGAGCAGTTCTTC. This translates into CASSSQNPAAFNNEQFF.

This clonotype was counted at least ten times. The chain is built from TRBV5-1 and TRBJ2-5; 8 bases fit TRBD2. V gave up 6 bases and J gave up 5 bases; unmatched junction bases: 9. Germline V gives CDR1 SGHRS, CDR2 YFSETQ. The CDR3 runs to 14 residues. Here the CDR3 DNA reads TGCGCCAGCACCTCCCGGGGGGGCGTGGAGACCCAGTACTTC. Protein sequence: CASTSRGGVETQYF.

Ten or more counts support this clonotype. The V and J genes are TRBV2 and TRBJ2-2, with 7 bases matching TRBD1. After removal of 7 bases from V and 4 bases from J, the junction contained 3 bases not matched to a gene. The CDR3 runs 13 residues. In germline, CDR1 is SNHLY, CDR2 FYNNEI. Written as DNA, the CDR3 is TGTGCCAGCACGAGGGGGCTCACCGGGGAGCTGTTTTTT. Its protein product is CASTRGLTGELFF. The whole variable domain, filled in from reference TRBV2 and TRBJ2-2, reads EPEVTQTPSHQVTQMGQEVILRCVPISNHLYFYWYRQILGQKVEFLVSFYNNEISEKSEIFDDQFSVERPDGSNFTLKIRSTKLEDSAMYFCASTRGLTGELFFGEGSRLTVL.

This clonotype has a count of ten or more. This chain links TRBV14 with TRBJ2-4; tentative D call: TRBD2 (6 bases). Germline CDR1 reads SGHDN; CDR2 reads FVKESK. Trimming removed 3 bases from V and 6 bases from J, with 18 bases in between. The length of the CDR3 is 16 residues. For the CDR3, the DNA is TGTGCCAGCAGCCATACCTTGGGAAAGGGAGGAAACATTCAGTACTTC. This encodes CASSHTLGKGGNIQYF.

This clonotype was observed many times. The chain has TRBV19 and TRBJ2-1; 10 nucleotides agree with TRBD2. The germline CDR1 and CDR2 sequences are LNHDA and SQIVND (reference sequence). The CDR3 has 15 residues. V lost 6 bases and J lost 3; bases outside the gene matches: 5. CDR3 sequence reads: CASRPGLANYNEQFF. The CDR3 DNA reads as TGTGCCAGTAGGCCGGGACTAGCGAACTACAATGAGCAGTTCTTC.

This clonotype was observed at least ten times. The rearrangement links TRBV11-2 to TRBJ2-5; 13 positions agree with TRBD2. The V segment lost 5 bases and the J segment 4 bases; nucleotides outside the gene matches: 13. The CDR3 contains 18 residues. CDR1 SGHAT and CDR2 FQNNGV come from the germline V gene. The DNA for the CDR3 is TGTGCCAGCAGCCCGCGCCCACTAGCGGGAGGGCCTGCAGAGACCCAGTACTTC. Its translation: CASSPRPLAGGPAETQYF.

At least ten counts were recorded for this clonotype. The chain joins TRBV5-1 to TRBJ1-2; possible D gene TRBD1, 5 bases. Trimming cost V 3 bases and J 0 bases, with 9 bases left between them. The CDR3 sequence is 14 residues long. CDR1 and CDR2 from the germline V gene are SGHRS and YFSETQ. In nucleotides, the CDR3 is TGCGCCAGCAGCTGGGGACGGACTAACTATGGCTACACCTTC. Translating gives CASSWGRTNYGYTF.

This clonotype was seen ten or more times. The chain recombines TRBV7-9 with TRBJ1-2; D is unresolved. The CDR3 is made up of 14 amino acids. The V end lost 1 base, the J end lost 8 bases, and 14 bases lay between the germline ends. Germline V gene data show CDR1 as SEHNR and CDR2 as FQNEAQ (reference sequence). The CDR3 spells CASSLDGGIKGYTF. CDR3 sequence (DNA): TGTGCCAGCAGCTTAGATGGAGGGATAAAGGGCTACACCTTC. The full variable domain, completed using reference TRBV7-9 and TRBJ1-2, is DTGVSQNPRHKITKRGQNVTFRCDPISEHNRLYWYRQTLGQGPEFLTYFQNEAQLEKSRLLSDRFSAERPKGSFSTLEIQRTEQGDSAMYLCASSLDGGIKGYTFGSGTRLTVV.

In this sample, this clonotype turned up many times. The chain uses TRBV2 and TRBJ2-3; D not certain. CDR3 length: 10 amino acids. Trimming shortened V by 7 bases and J by 6 bases, and 5 bases separated the two germline ends. Germline assignment: CDR1 SNHLY and CDR2 FYNNEI. Here the CDR3 DNA reads TGTGCCAGCATTGTGGATACGCAGTATTTT. Its translation: CASIVDTQYF. Complete variable domain (other parts from reference TRBV2 and TRBJ2-3): EPEVTQTPSHQVTQMGQEVILRCVPISNHLYFYWYRQILGQKVEFLVSFYNNEISEKSEIFDDQFSVERPDGSNFTLKIRSTKLEDSAMYFCASIVDTQYFGPGTRLTVL.

Only a few counts were recorded for this clonotype. The rearrangement uses TRBV28 and TRBJ2-3; the match to TRBD2 covers 7 bases. The CDR3 consists of 17 residues. Germline loops: CDR1 MDHEN, CDR2 SYDVKM. V shed 8 bases, J shed 3 bases, and the junction held 17 bases outside the gene matches. This CDR3 reads CASGPLSLAGATDTQYF. CDR3 nucleotides: TGTGCCAGCGGACCACTTTCCTTGGCGGGAGCGACAGATACGCAGTATTTT.

There are many counts of this clonotype. The chain is built from TRBV7-3 and TRBJ2-1; 13 bases are shared with TRBD2. Losses at the gene ends were 5 bases for V and 7 bases for J; bases not matched to a gene: 5. The CDR3 length is 15 residues. In germline, CDR1 is SGHTA, CDR2 FQGTGA. The CDR3 spells CASSRGLAGVNEQFF. The CDR3 bases are TGTGCCAGCAGCCGAGGACTAGCGGGAGTTAATGAGCAGTTCTTC.

This clonotype appeared many times. The genes are TRBV6-2 or TRBV6-3 and TRBJ2-1, with 14 bases identical to TRBD2. The CDR3 loop spans 15 amino acids. CDR1 is MNHEY and CDR2 is SVGEGT in the germline V gene. J lost 9 bases, V lost 6 bases, and 7 bases had no gene match. In DNA, the CDR3 is TGTGCCAGCAGCCCCGGACTAGCGGGAGGTCGTGAGCAGTTCTTC. Protein product: CASSPGLAGGREQFF.

This clonotype appeared many times. The V and J genes are TRBV29-1 and TRBJ2-5; maybe TRBD1 (5 bases). The V end was cut by 7 bases, the J end by 6 bases, with 21 bases between. CDR1 and CDR2 from the germline V gene are SQVTM and ANQGSEA. There are 14 residues in the CDR3. The CDR3 sequence: CSGGGADRSKTQYF. In DNA, the CDR3 is TGCAGCGGTGGTGGGGCAGACCGTAGTAAGACCCAGTACTTC.

Ten or more counts support this clonotype. The chain recombines TRBV7-9 with TRBJ1-6; possibly TRBD1 for D (6 bases). This CDR3 is 14 amino acids long. Between the trimmed V and J ends, which lost 1 base and 10 bases, there was a span of 11 bases. Germline CDR1 is SEHNR and CDR2 is FQNEAQ (reference sequence). CDR3 amino acids: CASSLEEGGSPLHF. The CDR3 region has the DNA TGTGCCAGCAGCTTAGAGGAGGGGGGGTCACCCCTCCACTTT.

Comments on this clonotype: At one boundary the junction diverges from the germline segment, which might be a read error. The rearrangement links TRBV2 to TRBJ2-1; 10 positions agree with TRBD2. Germline values: CDR1 SNHLY, CDR2 FYNNEI. CDR3 size: 16 residues. The CDR3 DNA reads TGTGCCAGCAGTGGGACTAGCGGACCTACCTACGATGAGCAGTTCTTC. Translation gives CASSGTSGPTYDEQFF.

This clonotype showed up many times. The chain recombines TRBV7-2 with TRBJ2-1; 7 bases match TRBD1. J was trimmed by 7 bases and V by 4 bases; bases with no gene match: 16. The CDR3 covers 17 residues. Germline assignment: CDR1 SGHTA and CDR2 FQGNSA. The chain's CDR3 is CASSYRDSLLARNEQFF. The CDR3 DNA is TGTGCCAGCAGCTACCGGGACAGCCTTTTGGCGCGGAATGAGCAGTTCTTC.

This clonotype appeared many times. The chain carries TRBV5-1 and TRBJ2-5, with unresolved D. Germline lookup yields CDR1 SGHRS and CDR2 YFSETQ. CDR3 size: 14 residues. Trimming took 3 bases from V and 1 from J, leaving 10 bases between them. CDR3 nucleotides: TGCGCCAGCAGCTCCTCGGCGGCCCAAGAGACCCAGTACTTC. It codes for CASSSSAAQETQYF.

This clonotype was counted ten times or more. The J gene is TRBJ1-5, the V gene TRBV10-3; maybe TRBD1 (6 bases). The CDR3 runs 14 residues. Germline V lookup: CDR1 ENHRY, CDR2 SYGVKD. V gave up 8 bases and J gave up 1 base, with 12 bases separating them. CDR3 sequence reads: CAIFSGASNQPQHF. DNA for the CDR3: TGTGCCATCTTTTCAGGGGCCAGCAATCAGCCCCAGCATTTT.

This clonotype was recorded at least ten times. The chain is built from TRBV7-6 and TRBJ2-7, with D possibly called TRBD1 or TRBD2 (6 bases each). The CDR3 is 15 amino acids. Trimming took 4 bases from V and 3 from J, leaving 16 bases between them. The germline gives CDR1 SGHVS, CDR2 FNYEAQ. This CDR3 reads CASSSQEGVGYEQYF. The CDR3 DNA reads as TGTGCCAGCAGCTCCCAGGAGGGGGTAGGCTACGAGCAGTACTTC.